This T cell receptor beta chain is from a study of blood T cells in healthy people across ages (dated by TCRdb to between 2014 and 2017). The study in broad terms: In model experiments, roughly one uniquely barcoded TCR beta cDNA molecule per two T cells was captured by template switching. Using deep sequencing normalized with unique cDNA molecular identifiers, the study measured how TCR beta repertoire diversity changes with age. Four age groups were formed from the donors: young (average about 15 years), middle-aged (more than 35), aged (around 62) and long-lived (approximately 78). To avoid experimental bias, donors of different ages were randomly spread across the sequencing lanes. Two additional independent replicas of 1 million unique cDNA reads from the same blood draw were analyzed for two donors (one aged 18 to 30 and one aged 80 or older). What the work shows at the level of the full study, not this receptor alone: Since profiling was done on bulk unsorted PBMCs, naive and antigen-experienced compartments could not be conclusively compared. There was a strong correlation between observed TCR beta diversity and the percentage of naive T cells measured by flow cytometry. Donor CMV infection status was unknown, potentially confounding age-related changes in expanded clonotypes. Estimates of total diversity based on one million sequenced T cells were considered lower bounds and underestimates. As age increased, observed TCR beta diversity per million T cells dropped in a roughly linear way, and a significant reduction was already evident by age roughly 36. Compared with the aged group, the long-lived group had more naive CD4+ T cells, fewer expanded clones and increased TCR diversity, a pattern suggesting age selection.

Library prep was done by 5' RACE. TCRdb names Illumina HiSeq 2500 as the instrument used. A second PCR of about 6 to 11 cycles was run with a J-beta primer mix and a sample-barcoded 5' primer. Each TCR beta cDNA molecule received a unique molecular identifier from a template-switch 5' adaptor carrying 12 random nucleotides. Each sample yielded at least 2.5 million CDR3-containing paired-end reads. All of the RNA was converted into first-strand cDNA using the Mint cDNA synthesis kit, with a TRBC-specific oligonucleotide serving as the primer. All cDNA was treated with uracil-DNA glycosylase and then went through a first 18-cycle PCR with the universal primers M1SS and BC2_uni_R. The source study handled its data this way. Normalization of each sample was performed by random selection of 1 million high-quality reads, each carrying a distinct molecular identifier. Reads sharing molecular identifiers were discarded rather than binned into consensus sequences. MiTCR, set to a Q25 quality threshold and the strictest error-elimination algorithm, was used for CDR3 identification, clonotype clustering and error correction. A nonparametric unseen species model using Euler transformation provided a lower-bound estimate of total TCR beta diversity. TCRdb applied fastp at Q25 and MiXCR to the public reads, then kept only in-frame beta chains. Records with the same CDR3 protein are collapsed into one entry carrying the most frequent genes and DNA. TCRdb, not the authors, supplied the V and J calls. The sample yields approximately 880,000 distinct CDR3 sequences; about 48% were counted once. Of the sample, roughly 13% is held by the ten largest clones.

For this clonotype: Its recognized antigen is unknown. No qualities accompany the bases; no much larger clone lies one base away.

The germline V gene sets CDR1 to SGHTA and CDR2 to FQGNSA. Inclusive of the bounding cysteine and phenylalanine, the CDR3 is 15 residues long. Only the CDR3 DNA stays, 45 bases, in frame from base 1. V loses 1 base of germline sequence and J loses 9 bases, and the interval between the two ends is 13 bases. Systemically healthy Caucasian individuals from Russia, some 40 in total and aged about 6 to 100 years, were included as donors. Each donor gave around 9.9 milliliters of peripheral blood, collected into EDTA-treated Vacutainer tubes. Ficoll-Paque density-gradient centrifugation was used to isolate PBMCs, with at least 6.5 million per sample. Total RNA, at least 6 micrograms per sample, was extracted from PBMCs with Trizol reagent. For every donor, flow cytometry on a PBMC aliquot measured the percentage of naive CD45RAhigh/CD27high T cells.

Sequenced input: blood. This sequence originates from a young man in good health. The rearranged chain carries TRBV7-2 and TRBJ1-6; no D gene is confidently identified. CDR3 loop: CASSLEGGGSSPLHF. The DNA reads TGTGCCAGCAGCTTAGAGGGCGGCGGCAGTTCACCCCTCCACTTT.